This T cell receptor (beta chain) is from a study of blood T cell repertoires in COVID-19 (TCRdb year 2020). Turning to the overall study: Samples from collaborators originated in the United States, Italy and Spain and spanned both the acute and convalescent phases of COVID-19. The material from the prospective study consisted of cDNA or gDNA derived from T cells, B-cell-depleted T cells, or PBMCs. Deeply sampled blood TCRbeta repertoires from subjects exposed to, actively infected with, or recovered from COVID-19 were included in the dataset. The repertoires were released in a freely available public database meant as a resource for research on the immune response to SARS-CoV-2. Samples came from the ongoing ImmuneRACE study (first 160 participants) plus 1,254 subjects from 6 global collaborators. Sample metadata almost always included a de-identified subject ID, COVID-19 status, age in years and sex. Where available, HLA class I and class II types were obtained from metadata supplied by the sample provider rather than from assay-based typing. Broader findings and caveats from the paper: The amount of clinical and demographic metadata varied by source and participant and was provided uncurated.

The collaborating institutions used their own protocols to collect whole blood in K2EDTA tubes. For TCRbeta analysis, collaborators shipped samples in one of three forms: frozen whole blood, isolated PBMCs, or DNA extracted from either of those sample types. The immunoSEQ Assay, a bias-controlled multiplex PCR, was used to amplify TCRbeta CDR3 regions from genomic DNA. Per the source publication's procedure: Nucleated cell counts per sample were estimated from amplification of reference gene primers within the assay. To quantify the absolute abundance of each unique TCRbeta CDR3 rearrangement, sequence reads were collapsed and filtered. For each sample, productive Simpson clonality was calculated as the square root of Simpson's diversity index across productive rearrangements. The table was pulled from immuneACCESS by TCRdb, which kept in-frame rearrangements only. Such tables lose some clones; where checked, under half of the loss comes from unresolved V genes, and the rest has no known cause. V and J calls and clone size come straight from that table; D and trimming were deduced from the DNA. The sample yields some 97,000 clones; almost 80% were counted once. The ten largest account for under 35% of the sample.

CDR3 length: 15 amino acids, cysteine to phenylalanine. The entry retains the CDR3 DNA only, 45 bases that are in frame from base 1. CDR1 MNHNS and CDR2 SASEGT are derived from the germline V gene. Cut back by 1 base and 5 bases, the V and J ends lie 14 bases apart. There are a few counts of this clone. The antigen this receptor binds is unknown. It has no much larger one-base neighbor in the sample; base qualities were not kept. The rearrangement joined TRBV6-1 to TRBJ1-1; the D gene is not confidently resolved. The specimen was peripheral blood. The clonotype was recovered from a man aged 65-85 years with active or convalescent COVID-19. This receptor carries the CDR3 CASSEGSFSATEAFF. The base sequence is TGTGCCAGCAGTGAAGGGTCATTTTCCGCGACTGAAGCTTTCTTT.